This T cell receptor beta chain appears in the sequencing data of a study of response to subunit inactivated influenza vaccine. For this clonotype: Its antigen is as yet unknown.

The V gene end was trimmed by 8 bases and the J gene end by 4 bases; junction bases not matched to a gene: 11. The CDR3 extends over 14 amino acids. The V gene's germline CDR1 is SQVTM and CDR2 ANQGSEA. TCRdb itself ran the RT-PCR reads through MiXCR, one entry per CDR3 protein. The sample lists fewer than 600,000 distinct CDR3 sequences, less than 7.5% seen once, with around 13% in the top ten. General observations from the study: A suggestion made by the authors is that each seasonal influenza vaccination recruits few new T cells.

The specimen comprised PBMCs from blood, sampled less than 30 months after vaccination. The sequence was obtained from a man aged 50-75 years who received an inactivated influenza vaccine. J is TRBJ2-3 and V is TRBV29-1, with 8 nucleotides matching TRBD2. CDR3 sequence reads: CSSLGTRGSDTQYF. In DNA form, the CDR3 reads TGCAGCTCCCTCGGGACTAGAGGATCAGATACGCAGTATTTT.